The 27 T cell receptor beta chains below all came from one sample that was sequenced in a study of Ad26.COV2.S vaccination and SARS-CoV-2 variants. Only in-frame clones appear in the TCRdb table, and some are missing; sequencing was by immunoSEQ multiplex PCR. Altogether hundreds of thousands of clones are present, 70% to 90% being singletons, with the ten largest covering approximately 1.5%. The treatment here: around 19 received Ad26.COV2.S at low or high dose, single or two shots; roughly 5 received placebo; per-sample allocation not given. Vaccine and placebo recipients were sampled on day 63 after the first injection. The specimen was peripheral blood, collected in a trial of Ad26.COV2.S vaccine versus placebo. The receptors originated from a person between 18 and 59 years old who received the Ad26.COV2.S COVID-19 vaccine or a placebo.

The chain is built from TRBV6-2 or TRBV6-3 and TRBJ2-1; 7 positions agree with TRBD2. The V segment lost 0 bases and the J segment 3 bases; nucleotides outside the gene matches: 8. Germline CDR1 and CDR2: MNHEY and SVGEGT. There are 17 residues in the CDR3. In DNA, the CDR3 is TGTGCCAGCAGTTACTCTGGGGAAGCGGGGCACTACAATGAGCAGTTCTTC. Protein sequence: CASSYSGEAGHYNEQFF.

The chain couples TRBV19 to TRBJ1-1; the D is unclear. Looked up from germline, CDR1 is LNHDA and CDR2 is SQIVND (reference sequence). The CDR3 spans 15 residues. The V end was cut by 5 bases, the J end by 3 bases, with 16 bases between. CDR3 region: CASSPQVGMYTEAFF. DNA of the CDR3: TGTGCCAGTAGTCCCCAGGTTGGGATGTACACTGAAGCTTTCTTT.

J is TRBJ2-6 and V is TRBV21-1; the DNA was not used to check the table's D call, TRBD1. TRBV21-1 is given as a pseudogene. This CDR3 contains 19 residues. As DNA, the CDR3 is TGTGCCAGCAGCAAGGGCCAGCATCGAGACCACTCTGGGGCCAACGTCCTGACTTTC. Translating it yields CASSKGQHRDHSGANVLTF.

The chain employs TRBV7-2 and TRBJ2-7, with D perhaps matching TRBD2 (5 bases). CDR3 length: 16 amino acids. Germline assignment: CDR1 SGHTA and CDR2 FQGNSA. Trimming shortened V by 2 bases and J by 0 bases, and 14 bases separated the two germline ends. The chain's CDR3 is CASSLPLAGSSYEQYF. In nucleotides, the CDR3 is TGTGCCAGCAGCTTACCCCTGGCGGGTAGCTCCTACGAGCAGTACTTC.

The CDR3 loop reads CASSGQYGYTF. Here the CDR3 DNA reads TGTGCCAGCAGCGGACAGTATGGCTACACCTTC. This chain links TRBV4-2 with TRBJ1-2; perhaps TRBD1 as D (6 bases). The CDR3 is made up of 11 amino acids. V gave up 5 bases and J gave up 5 bases, with 6 bases separating them. Germline V CDR1 and CDR2: LGHNA, YNFKEQ.

The CDR3 sequence: CASSPKQGLDTEAFF. The CDR3 coding sequence is TGTGCCAGCTCACCAAAACAGGGTTTGGACACTGAAGCTTTCTTT. The V and J genes are TRBV18 and TRBJ1-1; the D gene is possibly TRBD1 (6 bases). This CDR3 has 15 residues. The ends were cut back, 2 bases at V and 3 bases at J, with 13 bases in the middle. The germline CDR1 and CDR2 sequences are KGHSH and LQKENI.

V and J are TRBV24-1 and TRBJ1-4; D is undetermined. The CDR3 has 13 residues. Trimming took off 3 bases at V and 10 bases at J, with 11 bases between the two ends. Looked up from germline, CDR1 is KGHDR and CDR2 is SFDVKD. The CDR3 nucleotides are TGTGCCACCAGTGATACTTATTCTCCAAAACTGTTTTTT. Amino acids: CATSDTYSPKLFF.

Comments on this clone: In the same sample, other DNA sequences code for this CDR3. The DNA of the CDR3 is TGTGCCAGTGGTTGGGGGAATGAGCAGTTCTTC. It translates to CASGWGNEQFF. V gene TRBV19 combines with J gene TRBJ2-1; D assignment may be TRBD1 or TRBD2 (5 bases each). There are 11 residues in the CDR3. The germline V gene encodes CDR1 LNHDA and CDR2 SQIVND (reference sequence). V lost 8 bases and J lost 7, with 9 bases in between.

Comment on this clone: Other DNA sequences within the sample encode an identical CDR3. The V gene is TRBV5-1, the J gene TRBJ2-5; D not certain. The length of the CDR3 is 13 residues. Germline V CDR1 and CDR2: SGHRS, YFSETQ. Between the trimmed V and J ends, which lost 0 bases and 2 bases, there was a span of 5 bases. CDR3 DNA sequence: TGCGCCAGCAGCTTGGGAGGTCAAGAGACCCAGTACTTC. Its protein product is CASSLGGQETQYF.

In its sample, this clone was seen a few times. The chain couples TRBV7-6 to TRBJ2-5; D gene uncertain. Trimming pared 5 bases from V and 5 bases from J, leaving 9 bases between. The CDR3 covers 12 residues. In germline, CDR1 is SGHVS, CDR2 FNYEAQ. CDR3 residues: CASSQLRETQYF. CDR3 nucleotide sequence: TGTGCCAGCAGCCAACTTAGGGAGACCCAGTACTTC.

The chain has TRBV24-1 and TRBJ2-1, with 9 bases aligning to TRBD1. Trimming at V came to 1 base and at J to 7 bases, leaving 10 bases not matched to a gene. In germline, CDR1 is KGHDR, CDR2 SFDVKD. The CDR3 is 17 residues long. The CDR3 loop reads CATSDLMTGGTQNEQFF. DNA of the CDR3: TGTGCCACCAGTGATTTAATGACAGGGGGGACACAGAATGAGCAGTTCTTC.

This chain links TRBV6-5 with TRBJ2-1; D might be TRBD1 (5 bases). V shed 5 bases and J shed 0 bases, with 11 bases lying between them. CDR3 length: 15 amino acids. CDR1 MNHEY and CDR2 SVGAGI come from the germline V gene. This CDR3 is CASSPTDSSYNEQFF. CDR3 nucleotide sequence: TGTGCCAGCAGTCCGACCGACAGCTCCTACAATGAGCAGTTCTTC.

The chain links TRBV10-3 to TRBJ2-1; D may be TRBD2 (5 bases). Germline V gene lookup returns CDR1 ENHRY and CDR2 SYGVKD. The CDR3 sequence is 14 residues long. The V end lost 10 bases, the J end lost 9 bases, and 22 bases lay between the germline ends. The DNA of the CDR3 is TGTGCCAGCAGACCACAAGGAGGTGACGGTGAGCAGTTCTTC. This translates into CASRPQGGDGEQFF.

This chain connects TRBV7-8 to TRBJ2-7; no clear D. The CDR3 contains 12 residues. V was clipped by 5 bases and J by 4 bases, with 9 bases between them. From germline, CDR1 is SGHVS and CDR2 FQNEAQ. The CDR3 reads CASSPFSYEQYF. The CDR3 nucleotides are TGTGCCAGCAGCCCCTTCTCGTACGAGCAGTACTTC.

This chain joins TRBV4-3 and TRBJ2-6, with 7 nucleotides matching TRBD1. The J segment lost 0 bases and the V segment lost 4 bases, leaving 6 bases of the junction unmatched. Germline V gene sequence: CDR1 LGHNA, CDR2 YSLEER. This CDR3 region has 17 residues. CDR3 protein: CASSPARQGSGANVLTF. CDR3 sequence (DNA): TGCGCCAGCAGCCCGGCTAGACAGGGCTCTGGGGCCAACGTCCTGACTTTC.

The rearrangement links TRBV6-2 or TRBV6-3 to TRBJ1-6, with D unresolved. The CDR3 runs to 12 residues. Trimming removed 5 bases from V and 7 bases from J, with 6 bases in between. Germline-derived CDR1 and CDR2 are MNHEY and SVGEGT. CDR3 in amino acids: CASSKPNSPLHF. CDR3 nucleotides: TGTGCCAGCAGTAAACCAAATTCACCCCTCCACTTT.

The chain employs TRBV30 and TRBJ2-2, with 8 bases identical to TRBD2. The CDR3 contains 14 residues. Unmatched junction bases numbered 7, after V lost 5 bases and J lost 5 bases. From germline, CDR1 is GTSNPN and CDR2 SVGIG (reference sequence). CDR3 protein: CAWSRLAGTGELFF. CDR3 coding DNA: TGTGCCTGGTCCAGATTAGCGGGGACCGGGGAGCTGTTTTTT.

The table lists this clone with a count of one. The V call is TRBV5-6, the J call TRBJ2-3; 8 bases agree with TRBD1. The CDR3 has 13 amino acids. Germline lookup yields CDR1 SGHDT and CDR2 YYEEEE. Unmatched junction bases numbered 4, after V lost 4 bases and J lost 6 bases. The CDR3 DNA sequence: TGTGCCAGCAGCCAGGACAGGGCGGATACGCAGTATTTT. This encodes CASSQDRADTQYF.

The chain carries TRBV5-1 and TRBJ1-2; a weak D match, TRBD1 (6 bases). V lost 5 bases and J lost 5, with 10 bases in between. The CDR3 is 12 amino acids. The germline V gene encodes CDR1 SGHRS and CDR2 YFSETQ. CDR3 in DNA: TGCGCCAGCAGTTTCCAGGGGTATGGCTACACCTTC. Protein: CASSFQGYGYTF.

This chain's CDR3 is CASISVDYGYTF. In DNA form, the CDR3 reads TGTGCCAGCATTTCGGTAGACTATGGCTACACCTTC. The chain carries TRBV28 and TRBJ1-2; no clear D gene. Germline V gene sequence: CDR1 MDHEN, CDR2 SYDVKM. V dropped 7 bases and J dropped 3 bases, with 9 bases sitting between them. This CDR3 spans 12 amino acids.

The V gene is TRBV6-5, the J gene TRBJ2-6; a weak D match, TRBD2 (6 bases). From germline, CDR1 is MNHEY and CDR2 SVGAGI. Trimming removed 7 bases at V and 0 bases at J, with 10 bases between. The CDR3 runs to 15 residues. The CDR3 coding sequence is TGTGCCAGCACCGACGGGGGCTCTGGGGCCAACGTCCTGACTTTC. Its protein product is CASTDGGSGANVLTF.

CDR3 DNA: TGTGCCAGCAGTTCTTCCTCTGGGGCCAACGTCCTGACTTTC. Encoded protein: CASSSSSGANVLTF. This chain connects TRBV6-5 to TRBJ2-6; D remains ambiguous. The CDR3 consists of 14 residues. From germline, CDR1 is MNHEY and CDR2 SVGAGI. Trimming removed 4 bases from V and 0 bases from J, with 4 bases in between.

The gene calls are TRBV24-1 and TRBJ2-5; a possible D gene is TRBD2 (6 bases). Germline CDR1 is KGHDR and CDR2 is SFDVKD. Deletions cut 5 bases from V and 1 base from J, with 19 bases between. The CDR3 has 17 residues. The CDR3 nucleotides read TGTGCCACCAGTGGTTTCCCGACGGGAGTCCCCCAAGAGACCCAGTACTTC. As protein: CATSGFPTGVPQETQYF.

The chain has TRBV3-1 (or the pseudogene TRBV3-2) and TRBJ2-4; D is possibly TRBD1 or TRBD2 (5 bases each). CDR3 length equals 15 residues. Germline CDR1 and CDR2: LGHDT and YNNKEL (reference sequence). Trimming stripped 1 base from V and 0 bases from J, with 7 bases between. The CDR3 sequence: CASSQVGEAKNIQYF. CDR3 nucleotide sequence: TGTGCCAGCAGCCAAGTGGGGGAAGCCAAAAACATTCAGTACTTC.

The chain couples TRBV3-1 (or the pseudogene TRBV3-2) to TRBJ1-1, with 8 bases aligning to TRBD1. Germline CDR1 LGHDT, CDR2 YNNKEL (reference sequence). The junction had 7 bases not matched to a gene; V was cut back by 5 bases and J by 2 bases. The CDR3 is 15 amino acids. This CDR3 reads CASSYWDRSNTEAFF. DNA of the CDR3: TGTGCCAGCAGCTATTGGGACAGGAGTAACACTGAAGCTTTCTTT.

The rearrangement links TRBV7-9 to TRBJ2-5; a weak D match, TRBD1 (6 bases). Per the germline V gene, CDR1 is SEHNR and CDR2 is FQNEAQ (reference sequence). The V gene lost 5 bases and the J gene lost 5 bases, with 15 bases spanning the gap. CDR3 length: 14 residues. The CDR3 sequence: CASSPRTAVETQYF. The CDR3 DNA reads as TGTGCCAGCAGCCCAAGGACAGCCGTGGAGACCCAGTACTTC.

The chain couples TRBV29-1 to TRBJ1-5, with D perhaps TRBD1 (6 bases). This CDR3 spans 13 amino acids. Trimming cost V 4 bases and J 0 bases, with 7 bases left between them. Germline V gene lookup returns CDR1 SQVTM and CDR2 ANQGSEA. This chain's CDR3 is CSVGTASNQPQHF. The CDR3 DNA is TGCAGCGTTGGGACAGCTAGCAATCAGCCCCAGCATTTT.